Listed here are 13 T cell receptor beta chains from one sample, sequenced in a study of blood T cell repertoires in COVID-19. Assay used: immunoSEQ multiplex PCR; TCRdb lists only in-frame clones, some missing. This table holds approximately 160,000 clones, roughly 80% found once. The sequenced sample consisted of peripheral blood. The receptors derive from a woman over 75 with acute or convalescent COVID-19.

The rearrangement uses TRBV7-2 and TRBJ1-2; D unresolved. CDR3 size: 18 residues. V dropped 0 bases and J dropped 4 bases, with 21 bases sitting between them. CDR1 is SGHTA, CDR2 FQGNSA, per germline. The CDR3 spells CASSLAPTAPGLRYGYTF. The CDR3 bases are TGTGCCAGCAGCTTAGCCCCAACAGCCCCCGGCCTTCGCTATGGCTACACCTTC.

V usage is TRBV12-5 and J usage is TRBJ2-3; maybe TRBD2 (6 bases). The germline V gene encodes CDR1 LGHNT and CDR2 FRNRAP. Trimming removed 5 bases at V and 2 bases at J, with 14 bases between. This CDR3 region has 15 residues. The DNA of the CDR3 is TGTGCTAGTGGTCCGGGGACTTCCAACACAGATACGCAGTATTTT. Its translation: CASGPGTSNTDTQYF.

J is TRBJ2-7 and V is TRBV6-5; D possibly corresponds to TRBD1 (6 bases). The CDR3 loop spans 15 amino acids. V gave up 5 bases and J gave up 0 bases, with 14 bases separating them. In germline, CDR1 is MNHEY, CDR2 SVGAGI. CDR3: CASSPDRTSSYEQYF. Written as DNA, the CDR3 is TGTGCCAGCAGTCCTGACAGGACCTCCTCCTACGAGCAGTACTTC.

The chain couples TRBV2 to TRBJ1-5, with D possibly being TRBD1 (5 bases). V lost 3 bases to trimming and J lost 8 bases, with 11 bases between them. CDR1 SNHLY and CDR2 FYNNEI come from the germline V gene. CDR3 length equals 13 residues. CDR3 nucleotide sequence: TGTGCCAGCAGTGATACAGGTGGGAAGCCCCAGCATTTT. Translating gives CASSDTGGKPQHF.

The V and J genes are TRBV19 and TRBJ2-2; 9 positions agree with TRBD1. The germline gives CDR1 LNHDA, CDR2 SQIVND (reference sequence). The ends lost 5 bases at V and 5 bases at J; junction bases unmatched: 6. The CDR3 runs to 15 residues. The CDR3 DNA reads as TGTGCCAGTAGTCCCGGGACAGGGAATACCGGGGAGCTGTTTTTT. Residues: CASSPGTGNTGELFF. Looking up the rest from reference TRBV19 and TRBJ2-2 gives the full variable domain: DGGITQSPKYLFRKEGQNVTLSCEQNLNHDAMYWYRQDPGQGLRLIYYSQIVNDFQKGDIAEGYSVSREKKESFPLTVTSAQKNPTAFYLCASSPGTGNTGELFFGEGSRLTVL.

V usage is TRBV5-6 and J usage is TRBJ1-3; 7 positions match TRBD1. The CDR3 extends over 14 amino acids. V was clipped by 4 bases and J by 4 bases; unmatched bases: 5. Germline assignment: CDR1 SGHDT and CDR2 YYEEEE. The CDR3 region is CASSKTGTGNTIYF. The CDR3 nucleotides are TGTGCCAGCAGCAAGACAGGGACCGGAAACACCATATATTTT.

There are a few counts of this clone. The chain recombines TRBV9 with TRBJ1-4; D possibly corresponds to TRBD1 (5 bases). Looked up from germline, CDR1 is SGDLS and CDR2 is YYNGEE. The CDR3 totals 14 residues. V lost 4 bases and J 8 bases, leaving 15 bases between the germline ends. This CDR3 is CASSTGPGEEKLFF. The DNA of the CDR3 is TGTGCCAGCAGCACCGGACCGGGGGAAGAAAAACTGTTTTTT.

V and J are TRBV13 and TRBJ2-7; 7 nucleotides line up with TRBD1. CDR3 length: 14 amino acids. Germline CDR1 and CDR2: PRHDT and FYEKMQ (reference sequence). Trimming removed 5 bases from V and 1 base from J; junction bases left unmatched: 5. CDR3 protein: CASSDRVRSYEQYF. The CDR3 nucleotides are TGTGCCAGCAGCGACAGGGTTAGGTCCTACGAGCAGTACTTC.

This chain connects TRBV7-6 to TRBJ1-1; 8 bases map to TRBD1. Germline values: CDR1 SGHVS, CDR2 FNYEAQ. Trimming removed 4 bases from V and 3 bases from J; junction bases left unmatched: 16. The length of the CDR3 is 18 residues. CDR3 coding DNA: TGTGCCAGCAGCTCCCTGACGGGGCAGGGGGCGATGTACACTGAAGCTTTCTTT. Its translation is CASSSLTGQGAMYTEAFF.

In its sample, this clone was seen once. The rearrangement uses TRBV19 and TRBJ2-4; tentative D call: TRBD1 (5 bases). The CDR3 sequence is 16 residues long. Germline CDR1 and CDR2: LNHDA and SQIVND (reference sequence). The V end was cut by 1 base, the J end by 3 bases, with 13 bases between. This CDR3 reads CASSIVTVLDKNIQYF. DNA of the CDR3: TGTGCCAGTAGTATAGTGACAGTTTTGGACAAAAACATTCAGTACTTC. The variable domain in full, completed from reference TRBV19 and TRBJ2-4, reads DGGITQSPKYLFRKEGQNVTLSCEQNLNHDAMYWYRQDPGQGLRLIYYSQIVNDFQKGDIAEGYSVSREKKESFPLTVTSAQKNPTAFYLCASSIVTVLDKNIQYFGAGTRLSVL.

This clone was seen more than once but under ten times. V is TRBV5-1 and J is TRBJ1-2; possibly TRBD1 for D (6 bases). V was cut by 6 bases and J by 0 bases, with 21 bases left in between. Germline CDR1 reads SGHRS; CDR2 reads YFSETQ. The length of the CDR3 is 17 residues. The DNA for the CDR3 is TGCGCCAGCACCAGGGGTTCCGGATTGGAGGCTAACTATGGCTACACCTTC. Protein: CASTRGSGLEANYGYTF. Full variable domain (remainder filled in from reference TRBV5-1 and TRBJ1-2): KAGVTQTPRYLIKTRGQQVTLSCSPISGHRSVSWYQQTPGQGLQFLFEYFSETQRNKGNFPGRFSGRQFSNSRSEMNVSTLELGDSALYLCASTRGSGLEANYGYTFGSGTRLTVV.

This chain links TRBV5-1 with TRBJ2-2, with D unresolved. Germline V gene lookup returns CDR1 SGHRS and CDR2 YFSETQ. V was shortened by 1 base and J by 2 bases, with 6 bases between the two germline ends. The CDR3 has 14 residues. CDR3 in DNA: TGCGCCAGCAGCTTGCTTTCTAACACCGGGGAGCTGTTTTTT. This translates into CASSLLSNTGELFF.

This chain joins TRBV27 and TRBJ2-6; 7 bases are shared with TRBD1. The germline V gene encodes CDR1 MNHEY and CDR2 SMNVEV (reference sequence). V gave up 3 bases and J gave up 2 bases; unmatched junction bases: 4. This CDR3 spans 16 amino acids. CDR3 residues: CASSFLDRAGANVLTF. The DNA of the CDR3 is TGTGCCAGCAGTTTTCTCGACAGGGCTGGGGCCAACGTCCTGACTTTC.